This TCR beta chain emerged from a study of CD4+ T cells in melanoma. Study-wide results and caveats: Diverse differentiation states were reported for melanoma neoantigen-specific CD4+ T cells. CD8+ T cell, macrophage and B cell function reportedly correlated with neoantigen-specific CD4+ T cells.

In regard to this clone: What it binds is unknown.

The assay was immunoSEQ multiplex PCR, and TCRdb's table has in-frame clones only and misses some. This sample has about 55,000 clones, with 55% to 75% found just once. With V trimmed by 2 bases and J by 6 bases, 6 bases remained unmatched. CDR3 length equals 14 residues. Germline CDR1 GTSNPN, CDR2 SVGIG (reference sequence). V gene TRBV30 combines with J gene TRBJ1-5; 8 nucleotides align to TRBD1. The source material was tumor tissue. The TCR comes from a human donor with melanoma. The CDR3 loop reads CAWSPRQGSQPQHF. DNA of the CDR3: TGTGCCTGGAGTCCGAGACAGGGGAGTCAGCCCCAGCATTTT.